The sequence of this TCR beta chain was determined in a study of vaccination effects on CD4 cells after COVID-19. The wider study: CD4+ T cells specific for antigen were expanded with viral peptide pools by the ViraFEST assay before sequencing. The study's findings and limits: Clones induced by infection and by vaccine showed marked clonal contraction late after vaccination. The authors studied few convalescent patients and collected no early post-infection timepoints.

Clones were read by immunoSEQ multiplex PCR, and TCRdb kept only the in-frame ones, dropping some. The sample carries tens of thousands of clones, roughly 73% recorded once. CD4+ T cell isolation took place after nine to eleven days of culture. Two doses of either BNT162b2 or mRNA-1273 were given to each participant. The authors exchanged half the medium for IL-2 medium on days 3 and 7. V lost 5 bases and J 2 bases, leaving 9 bases between the germline ends. The CDR3 length is 13 residues. CDR1 is MNHEY, CDR2 SVGAGI, per germline. This clone was counted a few times. The antigen remains undetermined. The chain is built from TRBV6-5 and TRBJ1-1; D may be TRBD1 (5 bases). Source: CD4+ T cells from PBMCs cultured without peptide, taken after COVID-19 vaccination. The sequence was collected from a human donor who received a COVID-19 vaccine. The chain's CDR3 is CASSRQQNTEAFF. CDR3 DNA sequence: TGTGCCAGCAGTCGACAGCAAAACACTGAAGCTTTCTTT.